Listed below are T cell receptor beta chains from one sample, sequenced in a study of cytomegalovirus exposure and HLA in healthy donors. Profiling relied on immunoSEQ multiplex PCR, and the TCRdb table lists in-frame clones only, not all of them. The profile covers some 30,000 clones, with roughly 44% appearing a single time and just under 2% taken by the ten largest. The sequenced material came from PBMCs. The receptors derive from a woman between 45 and 65 years old in good health and CMV-seronegative. Both conserved end residues are part of each CDR3. The D gene is left open where the match is weak. Not every row has a clone size; where given, it reads once, few, many or a size class.

TRBD2	-	TRBV6-4	TRBJ2-2	TGTGCCAGCAGTGACTCGAGTGGGACTAGCGACACCGGGGAGCTGTTTTTT	CASSDSSGTSDTGELFF
-	-	TRBV2	TRBJ2-3	TGTGCCAGCAGTGTGTCCGTAAATACGCAGTATTTT	CASSVSVNTQYF
-	-	TRBV28	TRBJ2-7	TGTGCCAGCAGTTCATATAGCGACTCCTACGAGCAGTACTTC	CASSSYSDSYEQYF
-	few	TRBV19	TRBJ1-6	TGTGCCAGTAGTGTCGGACAGCATTCTAATTCACCCCTCCACTTT	CASSVGQHSNSPLHF
TRBD2	once	TRBV5-1	TRBJ2-3	TGCGCCAGCAGCTTGCCTAGCGGGCCTACAGATACGCAGTATTTT	CASSLPSGPTDTQYF
TRBD1	-	TRBV7-9	TRBJ2-2	TGTGCCAGCAGCCGAGGGGGCCGGAACACCGGGGAGCTGTTTTTT	CASSRGGRNTGELFF
TRBD2	-	TRBV5-6	TRBJ2-5	TGTGCCAGCAGCTTTTCGCTACTAGCGGGGGGAGGGGAGACCCAGTACTTC	CASSFSLLAGGGETQYF
-	-	TRBV30	TRBJ1-2	TGTGCCTGGAGTGTCGGAGCTAACTATGGCTACACCTTC	CAWSVGANYGYTF
-	once	TRBV30	TRBJ1-5	TGTGCCTGGAGACTCCCGACAGCCAACCCCTATAGCAATCAGCCCCAGCATTTT	CAWRLPTANPYSNQPQHF
-	-	TRBV19	TRBJ1-4	TGTGCCAGTAGTAAGCGGGGGAATGAAAAACTGTTTTTT	CASSKRGNEKLFF
-	-	TRBV27	TRBJ2-5	TGTGCCAGCAGTTTAAAGAGGGAAGAGACCCAGTACTTC	CASSLKREETQYF
TRBD1	few	TRBV28	TRBJ1-2	TGTGCCAGCAGTTCGGGACAGGCTAACTATGGCTACACCTTC	CASSSGQANYGYTF
-	-	TRBV7-9	TRBJ1-6	TGTGCCAGCAGCCCGGACAGTCGATCACCCCTCCACTTT	CASSPDSRSPLHF
TRBD1	-	TRBV29-1	TRBJ2-7	TGCAGCGTTGATGGACAGGGCAATAACGGGGCGCAGTACTTC	CSVDGQGNNGAQYF
-	once	TRBV18	TRBJ2-5	TGTGCCAGCTCACCCGGACAAGAAGAGACCCAGTACTTC	CASSPGQEETQYF
TRBD1	-	TRBV5-4	TRBJ1-1	TGTGCCAGCAGCTCACCCGGGACAGGGGACACTGAAGCTTTCTTT	CASSSPGTGDTEAFF
TRBD2	few	TRBV6-5	TRBJ2-7	TGTGCCAGCAGCCCCTCCGGGGGGTACGAGCAGTACTTC	CASSPSGGYEQYF
TRBD2	few	TRBV10-3	TRBJ2-7	TGTGCCACCCTGACTAGCGGGCTCGACGAGCAGTACTTC	CATLTSGLDEQYF
-	-	TRBV7-3	TRBJ2-2	TGTGCCAGCAGGCCCGACAGGAACACCGGGGAGCTGTTTTTT	CASRPDRNTGELFF
TRBD1	once	TRBV6-1	TRBJ1-5	TGTGCCAGCAGTGGACAGGGCTTATGGCCCCAGCATTTT	CASSGQGLWPQHF
-	-	TRBV19	TRBJ2-1	TGTGCCAGTAGTCCGAGGGGGTGGGATGAGCAGTTCTTC	CASSPRGWDEQFF
TRBD1	-	TRBV5-6	TRBJ2-4	TGTGCCAGCAGCTTCGGGACAGGGGGCAAAAACATTCAGTACTTC	CASSFGTGGKNIQYF
TRBD1	-	TRBV7-3	TRBJ2-3	TGTGCCAGCAGCTCCGGGACAGCCGCAGATACGCAGTATTTT	CASSSGTAADTQYF
TRBD1	-	TRBV30	TRBJ1-5	TGTGCCTGGAGCCGAGCCCCGGGACAGGGGACCCAGCATTTT	CAWSRAPGQGTQHF
TRBD1	-	TRBV7-2	TRBJ1-1	TGTGCCAGCAGCTTATTGGGACAGGGGAACACTGAAGCTTTCTTT	CASSLLGQGNTEAFF
-	few	TRBV23-1	TRBJ1-5	TGCGCCAGCAGTCAATTTCCCGGGAGAACTCAGCCCCAGCATTTT	CASSQFPGRTQPQHF
TRBD1	-	TRBV4-1	TRBJ1-6	TGCGCCAGCAGCCAGTGGACAGGCTTTAATTCACCCCTCCACTTT	CASSQWTGFNSPLHF
TRBD1	-	TRBV30	TRBJ1-1	TGTGCCTGGAGCCGGGACAGGGACCATTTTGAAGCTTTCTTT	CAWSRDRDHFEAFF
TRBD1	-	TRBV11-2	TRBJ2-2	TGTGCCAGCAGTTGGGACAGCTTCACCGGGGAGCTGTTTTTT	CASSWDSFTGELFF
-	few	TRBV2	TRBJ2-2	TGTGCCAGCACCAAACCCCGGCAGGGGGGCACCGGGGAGCTGTTTTTT	CASTKPRQGGTGELFF
-	-	TRBV21-1	TRBJ2-1	TGTGCCAGCAGGAGACTAGCGGGGGGTTACAATGAGCAGTTCTTC	CASRRLAGGYNEQFF
-	-	TRBV5-8	TRBJ2-7	TGTGCCAGCAGCTTGGGCGGGGTCTCCTACGAGCAGTACTTC	CASSLGGVSYEQYF
TRBD1	-	TRBV6-5	TRBJ1-1	TGTGCCAGCACTAAAGGACAGGCGAACACTGAAGCTTTCTTT	CASTKGQANTEAFF
TRBD1	few	TRBV25-1	TRBJ1-2	TGTGCCAGCAGTGAAACGACAGGGGGCGTCTATGGCTACACCTTC	CASSETTGGVYGYTF